This T cell receptor beta chain was found in a study of spatial heterogeneity in lung cancer. Looking at the study overall: Fewer alpha-chain than beta-chain sequences were consistently detected.

Individual TCR cDNA molecules each bore their own unique molecular identifier. Using its own MiXCR run on the 5' RACE reads, TCRdb lists one record per CDR3 protein. The sample carries around 12,000 distinct CDR3 sequences, roughly an eighth recorded once. This clonotype was detected ten times or more. The antigen is undetermined. Study-level results: Expanded tumor TCRs that were ubiquitous appeared in blood more at resection than follow-up.

The sample's time point: sample taken at primary tumor resection. In each case, whole RNA from tumor, nontumor lung or frozen PBMC was sequenced unsorted. Samples were donated by 72 untreated early-stage non-small cell lung cancer patients. Looked up from germline, CDR1 is SQVTM and CDR2 is ANQGSEA. Trimming took 5 bases from V and 4 from J, leaving 8 bases between them. The CDR3 sequence is 11 residues long. The rearrangement uses TRBV29-1 and TRBJ1-2; D uncertain. The receptor was derived from a female donor with early-stage non-small cell lung cancer. This specimen consisted of PBMCs, obtained at surgery. The CDR3 sequence: CSVRVGYGYTF. In nucleotides, the CDR3 is TGCAGCGTTAGAGTTGGCTATGGCTACACCTTC.